This T cell receptor beta chain emerged from a study of shared clonotypes between healthy human individuals. Terminally differentiated effector memory CD45RA+ cells were excluded by CCR7 positive selection of CD45RO-negative cells. Donors had no recently reported acute infections or vaccinations and were HIV-negative. Of note for this clone: Its antigen is as yet unknown.

Study-wide results and caveats: A handful of donors showed sharing of approximately 5% of naive CD4 clonotypes.

There are 16 residues in the CDR3. Per the germline V gene, CDR1 is SGHTA and CDR2 is FQGNSA. J lost 4 bases, V lost 2 bases, and 8 bases had no gene match. Data came from immunoSEQ multiplex PCR; TCRdb stores just in-frame clones and leaves some out. The sample holds around 640,000 clones, about 95% seen once. This chain joins TRBV7-2 and TRBJ2-7, with 10 bases identical to TRBD2. The sequenced material came from naive CD8+ T cells sorted from blood. The origin of this receptor is a woman in her 30s in good health. CDR3 nucleotide sequence: TGTGCCAGCAGCTTAAAACTAGCGGGAAAGGCGTACGAGCAGTACTTC. Amino acid sequence: CASSLKLAGKAYEQYF.